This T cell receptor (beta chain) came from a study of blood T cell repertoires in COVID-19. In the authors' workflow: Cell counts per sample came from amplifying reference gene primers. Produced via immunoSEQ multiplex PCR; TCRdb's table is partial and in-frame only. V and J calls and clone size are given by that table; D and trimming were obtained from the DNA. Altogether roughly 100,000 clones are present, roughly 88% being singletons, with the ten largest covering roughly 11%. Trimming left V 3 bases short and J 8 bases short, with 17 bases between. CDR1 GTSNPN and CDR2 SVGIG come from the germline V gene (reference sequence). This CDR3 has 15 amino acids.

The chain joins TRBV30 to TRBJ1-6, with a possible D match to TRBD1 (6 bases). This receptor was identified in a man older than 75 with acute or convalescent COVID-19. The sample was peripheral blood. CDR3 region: CAWRGPDRRYSPLHF. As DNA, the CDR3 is TGTGCCTGGAGGGGTCCAGACAGGAGATATTCACCCCTCCACTTT. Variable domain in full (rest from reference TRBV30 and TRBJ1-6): SQTIHQWPATLVQPVGSPLSLECTVEGTSNPNLYWYRQAAGRGLQLLFYSVGIGQISSEVPQNLSASRPQDRQFILSSKKLLLSDSGFYLCAWRGPDRRYSPLHFGNGTRLTVT.